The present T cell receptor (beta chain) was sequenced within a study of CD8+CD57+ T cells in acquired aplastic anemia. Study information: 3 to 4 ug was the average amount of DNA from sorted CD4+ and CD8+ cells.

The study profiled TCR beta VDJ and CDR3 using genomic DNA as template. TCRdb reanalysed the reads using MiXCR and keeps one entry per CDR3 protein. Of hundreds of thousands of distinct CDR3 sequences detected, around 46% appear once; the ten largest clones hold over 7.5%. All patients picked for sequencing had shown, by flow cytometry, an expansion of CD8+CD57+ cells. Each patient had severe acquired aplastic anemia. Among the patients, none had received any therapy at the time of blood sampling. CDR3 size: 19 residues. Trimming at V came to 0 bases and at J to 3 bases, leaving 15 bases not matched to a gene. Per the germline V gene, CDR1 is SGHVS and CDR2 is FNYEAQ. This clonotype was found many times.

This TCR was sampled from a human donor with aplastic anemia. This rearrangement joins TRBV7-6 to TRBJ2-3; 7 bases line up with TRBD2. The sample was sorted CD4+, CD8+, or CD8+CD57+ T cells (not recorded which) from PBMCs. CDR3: CASSLARGTNNPNTDTQYF. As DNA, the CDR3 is TGTGCCAGCAGCTTAGCGCGCGGGACTAACAACCCCAATACAGATACGCAGTATTTT. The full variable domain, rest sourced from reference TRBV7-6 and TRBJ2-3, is GAGVSQSPRYKVTKRGQDVALRCDPISGHVSLYWYRQALGQGPEFLTYFNYEAQQDKSGLPNDRFSAERPEGSISTLTIQRTEQRDSAMYRCASSLARGTNNPNTDTQYFGPGTRLTVL.